The 15 T cell receptor beta chains below were found in one sample sequenced in a study of PD-1 blockade in classical Hodgkin lymphoma. Clones were sequenced by immunoSEQ multiplex PCR, and TCRdb holds only the in-frame ones, with some missing. Altogether approximately 5,100 clones are present, around 65% being singletons, with the ten largest covering around 66%. Relapse after autologous stem cell transplantation occurred in every patient, and brentuximab vedotin exposure varied. The material sequenced was peripheral blood mononuclear cells (PBMCs), taken before the second cycle of nivolumab. The receptors were sampled from a human donor with classical Hodgkin lymphoma.

The rearrangement links TRBV28 to TRBJ2-5; TRBD2 might be the D (5 bases). Trimming stripped 5 bases from V and 4 bases from J, with 20 bases between. This CDR3 is built from 16 residues. Germline assignment: CDR1 MDHEN and CDR2 SYDVKM. The CDR3 DNA reads as TGTGCCAGCAGTCCGACGGGGAACAACCTTTTAGAGACCCAGTACTTC. This gives the protein CASSPTGNNLLETQYF.

The chain is built from TRBV5-1 and TRBJ2-5; 15 nucleotides match TRBD2. Germline loops: CDR1 SGHRS, CDR2 YFSETQ. This CDR3 is built from 16 residues. The trim removed 3 bases at V and 5 bases at J, leaving 5 bases unmatched. This chain's CDR3 is CASSSGLAGGGETQYF. CDR3 sequence (DNA): TGCGCCAGCAGCTCGGGACTAGCGGGAGGAGGTGAGACCCAGTACTTC.

The V gene is TRBV5-1, the J gene TRBJ1-2; 8 positions match TRBD1. Losses at the gene ends were 0 bases for V and 5 bases for J; bases not matched to a gene: 6. The germline V gene encodes CDR1 SGHRS and CDR2 YFSETQ. The CDR3 has 15 residues. CDR3 loop: CASSLDATGDYGYTF. The CDR3 DNA follows: TGCGCCAGCAGCTTGGACGCGACAGGGGATTATGGCTACACCTTC.

The chain uses TRBV27 and TRBJ1-1, with 10 bases lining up with TRBD1. The germline gives CDR1 MNHEY, CDR2 SMNVEV (reference sequence). V lost 4 bases, J lost 5 bases, and 16 bases stayed unmatched. The CDR3 covers 18 residues. CDR3 DNA sequence: TGTGCCAGCAGTTATCTCCCGGGACAGGGGATGAGGGGTACTGAAGCTTTCTTT. Translated, it gives CASSYLPGQGMRGTEAFF.

The table lists this clone with a few counts. The chain links TRBV11-1 to TRBJ2-7; possibly TRBD1 for D (5 bases). The CDR3 length is 14 residues. V lost 3 bases and J 0 bases, leaving 9 bases between the germline ends. Germline V gene data show CDR1 as SGHAT and CDR2 as FQDESV (reference sequence). CDR3 protein: CASSLQGLSYEQYF. DNA of the CDR3: TGTGCCAGCAGCTTGCAGGGCCTCTCCTACGAGCAGTACTTC.

This chain links TRBV7-9 with TRBJ1-1; D is undetermined. With 5 bases removed from V and 6 bases from J, the gap between germline ends came to 19 bases. The CDR3 is 15 amino acids. CDR1 SEHNR and CDR2 FQNEAQ come from the germline V gene (reference sequence). The CDR3 reads CASSGGGGAGSEAFF. The CDR3 nucleotides read TGTGCCAGCAGCGGCGGTGGCGGAGCGGGATCTGAAGCTTTCTTT.

The chain recombines TRBV19 with TRBJ2-1; 8 bases line up with TRBD2. Germline V lookup: CDR1 LNHDA, CDR2 SQIVND (reference sequence). Trimming removed 2 bases from V and 8 bases from J; junction bases left unmatched: 11. The CDR3 sequence is 16 residues long. CDR3 loop: CASSILAGGDRHEQFF. The CDR3 DNA sequence: TGTGCCAGTAGTATACTGGCGGGGGGAGATCGGCATGAGCAGTTCTTC. Variable domain in full (rest from reference TRBV19 and TRBJ2-1): DGGITQSPKYLFRKEGQNVTLSCEQNLNHDAMYWYRQDPGQGLRLIYYSQIVNDFQKGDIAEGYSVSREKKESFPLTVTSAQKNPTAFYLCASSILAGGDRHEQFFGPGTRLTVL.

The chain is built from TRBV2 and TRBJ1-1; 7 bases agree with TRBD1. J gave up 3 bases and V 5 bases, and 6 bases lay outside the gene matches. Germline V gene data show CDR1 as SNHLY and CDR2 as FYNNEI. This CDR3 is built from 14 residues. Here the CDR3 DNA reads TGTGCCAGCAGTCTCGGGACAGTGCACACTGAAGCTTTCTTT. Residues: CASSLGTVHTEAFF.

The rearrangement joins TRBV6-5 to TRBJ2-5, with TRBD2 matching over 8 bases. The CDR3 is made up of 15 amino acids. V trimming: 5 bases; J trimming: 4 bases; junction bases outside the gene matches: 9. Germline V lookup: CDR1 MNHEY, CDR2 SVGAGI. Here the CDR3 DNA reads TGTGCCAGCAGTACCTACCCACGGGAGGGAGAGACCCAGTACTTC. The encoded protein is CASSTYPREGETQYF.

This rearrangement joins TRBV5-1 to TRBJ1-2; D not resolved. V was trimmed by 4 bases and J by 5 bases, leaving 18 bases between them. The germline gives CDR1 SGHRS, CDR2 YFSETQ. This CDR3 spans 15 amino acids. The CDR3 coding sequence is TGCGCCAGCAGCCTCTACGGGCCAAGGGAATATGGCTACACCTTC. Encoded protein: CASSLYGPREYGYTF.

This clone is a singleton in its sample. The chain is built from TRBV19 and TRBJ2-7; 7 nucleotides align to TRBD1. The CDR3 has 14 amino acids. Germline CDR1 and CDR2: LNHDA and SQIVND (reference sequence). The trim removed 5 bases at V and 0 bases at J, leaving 4 bases unmatched. The CDR3 region has the DNA TGTGCCAGTAGTCAGGGGGACAGCTCCTACGAGCAGTACTTC. As protein: CASSQGDSSYEQYF.

The genes are TRBV6-1 and TRBJ2-7, with 8 positions matching TRBD2. This CDR3 has 14 amino acids. Germline V gene data show CDR1 as MNHNS and CDR2 as SASEGT. Losses at the gene ends were 5 bases for V and 5 bases for J; bases not matched to a gene: 8. CDR3 sequence: CASSSRRGVHEQYF. CDR3 DNA: TGTGCCAGCAGTTCCCGGCGGGGGGTCCACGAGCAGTACTTC.

This sequence joins TRBV5-1 and TRBJ2-3; 11 bases line up with TRBD2. Germline V CDR1 and CDR2: SGHRS, YFSETQ. CDR3 length: 17 amino acids. The junction had 11 bases not matched to a gene; V was cut back by 0 bases and J by 8 bases. CDR3 DNA: TGCGCCAGCAGCTTGGCCGGAGGACTAGCGGGTGTAGGTACGCAGTATTTT. Its protein is CASSLAGGLAGVGTQYF. The entire variable domain, with the rest obtained from reference TRBV5-1 and TRBJ2-3, is as follows: KAGVTQTPRYLIKTRGQQVTLSCSPISGHRSVSWYQQTPGQGLQFLFEYFSETQRNKGNFPGRFSGRQFSNSRSEMNVSTLELGDSALYLCASSLAGGLAGVGTQYFGPGTRLTVL.

V and J are TRBV6-1 and TRBJ2-7; TRBD2 matches at 8 bases. CDR1 MNHNS and CDR2 SASEGT come from the germline V gene. Trimming cost V 2 bases and J 4 bases; bases outside gene matches: 4. This CDR3 has 14 amino acids. CDR3 protein: CASSEISGKYEQYF. CDR3 DNA: TGTGCCAGCAGTGAAATTAGCGGGAAATACGAGCAGTACTTC.

The rearrangement links TRBV19 to TRBJ2-1; possible D gene TRBD2, 5 bases. V was shortened by 3 bases and J by 0 bases, with 9 bases between the two germline ends. This CDR3 has 15 amino acids. The germline V gene encodes CDR1 LNHDA and CDR2 SQIVND (reference sequence). The CDR3 coding sequence is TGTGCCAGTAGTATGCCCGGACTCTCCTACAATGAGCAGTTCTTC. Protein sequence: CASSMPGLSYNEQFF.